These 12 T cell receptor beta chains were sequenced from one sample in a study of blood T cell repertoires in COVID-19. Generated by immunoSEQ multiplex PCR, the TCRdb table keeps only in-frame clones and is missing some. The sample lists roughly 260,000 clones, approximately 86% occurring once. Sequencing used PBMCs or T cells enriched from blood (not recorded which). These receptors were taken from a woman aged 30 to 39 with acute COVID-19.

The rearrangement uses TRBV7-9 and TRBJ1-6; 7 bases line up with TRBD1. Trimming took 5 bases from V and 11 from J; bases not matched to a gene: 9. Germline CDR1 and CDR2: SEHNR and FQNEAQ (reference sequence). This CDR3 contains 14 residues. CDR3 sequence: CASSQGQTKTPLHF. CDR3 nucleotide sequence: TGTGCCAGCAGCCAGGGACAGACGAAAACACCCCTCCACTTT.

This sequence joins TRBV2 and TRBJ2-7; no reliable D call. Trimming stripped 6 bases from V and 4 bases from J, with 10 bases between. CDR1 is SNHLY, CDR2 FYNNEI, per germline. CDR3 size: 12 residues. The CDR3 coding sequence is TGTGCCAGCAGCGCGACACCTTACGAGCAGTACTTC. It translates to CASSATPYEQYF. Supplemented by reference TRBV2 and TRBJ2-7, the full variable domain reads EPEVTQTPSHQVTQMGQEVILRCVPISNHLYFYWYRQILGQKVEFLVSFYNNEISEKSEIFDDQFSVERPDGSNFTLKIRSTKLEDSAMYFCASSATPYEQYFGPGTRLTVT.

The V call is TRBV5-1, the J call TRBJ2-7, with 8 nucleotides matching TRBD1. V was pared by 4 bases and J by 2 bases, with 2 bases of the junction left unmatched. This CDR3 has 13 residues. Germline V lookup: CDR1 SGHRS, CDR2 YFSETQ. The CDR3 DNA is TGCGCCAGCAGCGCGGGACAGGCCTACGAGCAGTACTTC. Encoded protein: CASSAGQAYEQYF.

CDR3 sequence reads: CASSIEGQIDNYGYTF. CDR3 DNA sequence: TGTGCCAGTAGTATAGAGGGACAGATCGATAACTATGGCTACACCTTC. V and J are TRBV19 and TRBJ1-2; 7 positions agree with TRBD1. The CDR3 totals 16 residues. Trimming cost V 0 bases and J 1 base; bases outside gene matches: 5. Germline assignment: CDR1 LNHDA and CDR2 SQIVND (reference sequence).

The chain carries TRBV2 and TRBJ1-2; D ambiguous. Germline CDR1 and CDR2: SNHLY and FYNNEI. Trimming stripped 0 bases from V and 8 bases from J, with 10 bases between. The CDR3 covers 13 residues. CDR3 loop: CASSEARRWGYTF. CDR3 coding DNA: TGTGCCAGCAGTGAAGCACGGAGGTGGGGCTACACCTTC.

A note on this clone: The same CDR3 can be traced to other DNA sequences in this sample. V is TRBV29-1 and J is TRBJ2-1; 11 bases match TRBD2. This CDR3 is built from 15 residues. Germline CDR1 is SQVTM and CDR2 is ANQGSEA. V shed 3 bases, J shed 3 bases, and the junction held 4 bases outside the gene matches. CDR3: CSVEGTSGSYNEQFF. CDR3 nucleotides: TGCAGCGTTGAGGGCACTAGCGGGAGCTACAATGAGCAGTTCTTC.

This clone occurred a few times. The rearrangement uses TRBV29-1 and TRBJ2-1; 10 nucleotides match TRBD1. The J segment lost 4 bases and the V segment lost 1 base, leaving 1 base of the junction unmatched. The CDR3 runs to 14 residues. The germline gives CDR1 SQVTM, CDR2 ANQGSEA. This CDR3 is CSVEGDRGYNEQFF. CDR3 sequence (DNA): TGCAGCGTTGAAGGGGACAGGGGATACAATGAGCAGTTCTTC.

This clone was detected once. In DNA, the CDR3 is TGCGCCAGCAGCCCCCGGACAGCTCCAAATGAGCAGTTCTTC. Its protein product is CASSPRTAPNEQFF. V is TRBV5-1 and J is TRBJ2-1; TRBD1 is a possible D gene (6 bases). The V end lost 4 bases, the J end lost 7 bases, and 15 bases lay between the germline ends. This CDR3 is 14 amino acids long. The germline CDR1 and CDR2 sequences are SGHRS and YFSETQ.

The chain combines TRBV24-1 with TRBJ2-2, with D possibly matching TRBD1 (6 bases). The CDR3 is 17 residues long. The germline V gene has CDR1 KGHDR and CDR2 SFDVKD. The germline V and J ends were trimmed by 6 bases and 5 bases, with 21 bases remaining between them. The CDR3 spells CATSSAAVGAVTGELFF. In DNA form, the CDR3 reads TGTGCCACCAGTTCGGCCGCAGTGGGGGCCGTTACCGGGGAGCTGTTTTTT.

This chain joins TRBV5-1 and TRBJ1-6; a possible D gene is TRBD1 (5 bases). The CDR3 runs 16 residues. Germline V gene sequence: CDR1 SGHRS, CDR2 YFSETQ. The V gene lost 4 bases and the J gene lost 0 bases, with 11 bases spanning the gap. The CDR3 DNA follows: TGCGCCAGCAGCCTCCCCGGGGGCTCCTATAATTCACCCCTCCACTTT. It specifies CASSLPGGSYNSPLHF.

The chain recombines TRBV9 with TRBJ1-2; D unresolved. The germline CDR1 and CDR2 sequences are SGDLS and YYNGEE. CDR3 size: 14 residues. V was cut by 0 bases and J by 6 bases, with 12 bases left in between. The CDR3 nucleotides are TGTGCCAGCAGCGTAGCGGCCAGCGGGCATGGCTACACCTTC. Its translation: CASSVAASGHGYTF.

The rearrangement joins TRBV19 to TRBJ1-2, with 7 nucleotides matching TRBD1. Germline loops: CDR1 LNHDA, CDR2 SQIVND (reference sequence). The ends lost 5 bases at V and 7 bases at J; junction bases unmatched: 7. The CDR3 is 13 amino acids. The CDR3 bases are TGTGCCAGTAGTCCCAGACAGGGCGGTGGCTACACCTTC. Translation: CASSPRQGGGYTF.